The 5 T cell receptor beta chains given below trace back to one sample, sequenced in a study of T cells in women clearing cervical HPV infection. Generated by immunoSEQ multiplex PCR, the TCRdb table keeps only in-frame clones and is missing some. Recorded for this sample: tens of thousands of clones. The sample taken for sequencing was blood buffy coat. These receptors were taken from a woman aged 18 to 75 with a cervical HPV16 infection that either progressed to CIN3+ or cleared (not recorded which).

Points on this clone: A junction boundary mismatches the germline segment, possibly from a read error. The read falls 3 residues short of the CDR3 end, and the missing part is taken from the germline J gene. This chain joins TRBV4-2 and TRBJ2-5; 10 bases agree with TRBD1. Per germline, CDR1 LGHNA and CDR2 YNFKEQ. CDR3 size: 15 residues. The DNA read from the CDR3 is TGCGCCAGCAGCCAGGGGACAGGGGTTCAAGAGACC. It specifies CASSQGTGVQET. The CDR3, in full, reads CASSQGTGVQETQYF.

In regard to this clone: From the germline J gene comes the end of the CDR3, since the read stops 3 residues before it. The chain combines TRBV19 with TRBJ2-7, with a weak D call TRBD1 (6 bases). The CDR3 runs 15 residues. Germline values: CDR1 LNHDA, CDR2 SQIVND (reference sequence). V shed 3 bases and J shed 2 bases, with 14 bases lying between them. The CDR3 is CASSMASGQTYEQYF. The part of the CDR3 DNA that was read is TGTGCCAGTAGTATGGCCTCGGGACAAACCTACGAG.

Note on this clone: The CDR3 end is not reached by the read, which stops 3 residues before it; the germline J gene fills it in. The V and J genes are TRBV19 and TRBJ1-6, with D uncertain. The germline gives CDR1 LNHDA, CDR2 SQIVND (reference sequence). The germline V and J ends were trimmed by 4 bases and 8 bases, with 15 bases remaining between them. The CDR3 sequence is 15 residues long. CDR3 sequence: CASSSRGDEDSPLHF. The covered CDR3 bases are TGTGCCAGTAGTAGCCGGGGAGATGAGGATTCACCC.

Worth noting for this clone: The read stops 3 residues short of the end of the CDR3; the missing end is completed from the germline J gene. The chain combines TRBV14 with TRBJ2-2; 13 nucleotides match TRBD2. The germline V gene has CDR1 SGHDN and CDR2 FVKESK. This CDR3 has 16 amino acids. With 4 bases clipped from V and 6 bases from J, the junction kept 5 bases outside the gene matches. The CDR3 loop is CASSPSLAGGAGELFF. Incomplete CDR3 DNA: TGTGCCAGCAGCCCGTCACTAGCGGGGGGGGCCGGGGAG.

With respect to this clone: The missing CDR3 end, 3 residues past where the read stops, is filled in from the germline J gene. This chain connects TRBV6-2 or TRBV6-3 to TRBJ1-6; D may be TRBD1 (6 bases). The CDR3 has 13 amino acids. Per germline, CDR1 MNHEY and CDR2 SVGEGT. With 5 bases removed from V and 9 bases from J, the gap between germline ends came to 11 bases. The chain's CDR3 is CASSDLTGSPLHF. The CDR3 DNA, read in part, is TGTGCCAGCAGTGATTTGACAGGTTCACCC.